This T cell receptor beta chain was obtained from a study of T cell responses to AZD1222 COVID-19 vaccine. Study-level findings and limits: Nearly half of spike-specific TCRs reportedly target variant regions that are unmutated in the B.1.351 and B.1.1.7 variants. Repertoire collection took place solely once the T cell response had peaked.

There are 15 residues in the CDR3. Germline V gene lookup returns CDR1 SGHAT and CDR2 FQNNGV. The junction had 9 bases not matched to a gene; V was cut back by 5 bases and J by 4 bases. Comment on this clone: Antigen: not known.

Whether given at about 4 or about 12 weeks, second doses were pooled. Using immunoSEQ multiplex PCR, the repertoire was profiled, and TCRdb retains in-frame clones only, with some absent. Among 180,000 or so clones listed, 80% to 95% were seen once. The rearrangement joins TRBV11-2 to TRBJ1-1; 8 nucleotides line up with TRBD1. This sequence originates from an adult who received the AZD1222 COVID-19 vaccine. Material: peripheral blood, obtained 28 days after the second AZD1222 dose. Written as DNA, the CDR3 is TGTGCCAGCAGCCGACAGGGGCCTAAGAGCACTGAAGCTTTCTTT. As protein: CASSRQGPKSTEAFF.